This TCR beta chain is drawn from a study of CD8 T cells in Susac syndrome. In the multiple sclerosis control group, patients were treatment-naive and had stable or active relapsing-remitting disease. With random hexamers, reverse transcription was performed on roughly 0.5 to 1 ug of RNA. By means of immunoSEQ multiplex PCR, TCR beta CDR3 spanning 54 Vbeta and 13 Jbeta underwent amplification. TCRdb analysed the immunoSEQ multiplex PCR reads with MiXCR anew, one entry per CDR3 protein. The table includes some 150,000 distinct CDR3 sequences, about 94% detected once. Germline V gives CDR1 SGDLS, CDR2 YYNGEE. Trimming cost V 0 bases and J 2 bases, with 8 bases left between them. This CDR3 has 14 residues.

The chain employs TRBV9 and TRBJ1-1; D not resolved. Sequencing used CD8+ T cells from PBMCs. This sequence was found in a human donor with multiple sclerosis. The CDR3 loop is CASSVALKNTEAFF. In DNA, the CDR3 is TGTGCCAGCAGCGTAGCTCTGAAAAACACTGAAGCTTTCTTT.